The TCR beta chain under discussion was sequenced for a study of T cell responses to AZD1222 COVID-19 vaccine. This table comes from immunoSEQ multiplex PCR, and its TCRdb copy is limited to in-frame clones, with some not included. The repertoire holds 150,000 to 200,000 clones, 85% to 95% seen once, with 3.5% to 5% in the top ten. In germline, CDR1 is KGHSH, CDR2 LQKENI. The germline V and J ends were trimmed by 0 bases and 0 bases, with 12 bases remaining between them. This CDR3 is 17 amino acids long. The sequences come from peripheral blood, collected on day 0 of AZD1222 vaccination. The receptor was derived from an adult in good health. The J gene is TRBJ1-3, the V gene TRBV18; unclear D gene. CDR3 in DNA: TGTGCCAGCTCACCACCTTGGGCAGCGAGCTCTGGAAACACCATATATTTT. Its translation is CASSPPWAASSGNTIYF.